Each of the 20 T cell receptor beta chains below was sequenced from the same sample in a study of T cell repertoires in cytomegalovirus infection. TCRdb redid the calling of the reads with MiXCR, one entry per CDR3 protein. The sample yields about 830,000 distinct CDR3 sequences, approximately 32% seen once. Antigens of these TCRs are unknown. The starting material was cultured CD8+ T cells from PBMCs, obtained from culture after CMV antigen stimulation. The receptors were gathered from a human donor in good health (CMV status not recorded). Some clones in this sample may be carry-over from other donors' samples.

This clonotype was found many times. CDR3 protein: CASSLLIGPSTDTQYF. The CDR3 region has the DNA TGCGCCAGCAGCCTCCTGATAGGGCCAAGCACAGATACGCAGTATTTT. V gene TRBV4-1 combines with J gene TRBJ2-3; no definite D call. CDR3 length: 16 amino acids. Germline V gene data show CDR1 as MGHRA and CDR2 as YSYEKL. The V gene lost 4 bases and the J gene lost 0 bases, with 14 bases spanning the gap.

This clonotype has a single count. This chain joins TRBV12-3 or TRBV12-4 and TRBJ2-7; TRBD1 matches 8 bases. The CDR3 is 16 amino acids. The V segment lost 5 bases and the J segment 5 bases; nucleotides outside the gene matches: 14. The CDR3 region is CASSPSPADRADEQYF. Here the CDR3 DNA reads TGTGCCAGCAGTCCTTCGCCCGCGGACAGGGCCGACGAGCAGTACTTC.

This clonotype was recorded a few times. The chain has TRBV11-3 and TRBJ2-1; D remains ambiguous. Germline lookup yields CDR1 SGHNT and CDR2 YENEEA. The CDR3 covers 13 residues. Trimming pared 8 bases from V and 2 bases from J, leaving 10 bases between. This CDR3 reads CASASAPYNEQFF. CDR3 DNA: TGTGCCAGCGCGTCGGCCCCCTACAATGAGCAGTTCTTC.

The genes are TRBV7-6 and TRBJ2-5, with TRBD2 matching over 12 bases. Trimming removed 4 bases from V and 1 base from J; junction bases left unmatched: 4. This CDR3 region has 16 residues. CDR1 and CDR2 (germline): SGHVS, FNYEAQ. In DNA form, the CDR3 reads TGTGCCAGCAGCTCTCAGACTAGCGGGGGCCAAGAGACCCAGTACTTC. This sequence encodes CASSSQTSGGQETQYF.

The chain recombines TRBV19 with TRBJ1-5; 10 bases align to TRBD1. J was trimmed by 6 bases and V by 7 bases; bases with no gene match: 9. Per the germline V gene, CDR1 is LNHDA and CDR2 is SQIVND (reference sequence). This CDR3 is 15 amino acids long. The CDR3: CASTPGQGTPQPQHF. CDR3 DNA sequence: TGTGCCAGTACCCCGGGACAGGGGACCCCTCAGCCCCAGCATTTT. Based on the CDR3 plus reference TRBV19 and TRBJ1-5, the full variable domain is DGGITQSPKYLFRKEGQNVTLSCEQNLNHDAMYWYRQDPGQGLRLIYYSQIVNDFQKGDIAEGYSVSREKKESFPLTVTSAQKNPTAFYLCASTPGQGTPQPQHFGDGTRLSIL.

This clonotype was seen many times. The chain links TRBV4-1 to TRBJ1-2; 7 positions match TRBD1. CDR3 length equals 13 residues. V lost 4 bases, J lost 8 bases, and 7 bases stayed unmatched. The germline V gene encodes CDR1 MGHRA and CDR2 YSYEKL. As DNA, the CDR3 is TGCGCCAGCAGCCCCCCGGACAGGCGAGGCTACACCTTC. It codes for CASSPPDRRGYTF.

The chain is built from TRBV7-9 and TRBJ1-2; D remains unclear. Germline CDR1 reads SEHNR; CDR2 reads FQNEAQ (reference sequence). This CDR3 region has 15 residues. Trimming shortened V by 1 base and J by 8 bases, and 17 bases separated the two germline ends. DNA of the CDR3: TGTGCCAGCAGCTTAGAATTCAGTGGAGGCGGCGGCTACACCTTC. This encodes CASSLEFSGGGGYTF.

This clonotype was seen a handful of times. This chain joins TRBV7-9 and TRBJ2-7, with 8 bases lining up with TRBD1. V lost 8 bases, J lost 5 bases, and 8 bases stayed unmatched. Per germline, CDR1 SEHNR and CDR2 FQNEAQ (reference sequence). CDR3 length equals 13 residues. CDR3 in DNA: TGTGCCAGCTCCCCGGACAGGGTTAACGAGCAGTACGTC. Translating gives CASSPDRVNEQYV.

V and J are TRBV6-5 and TRBJ2-3, with D perhaps TRBD1 (6 bases). Germline CDR1 is MNHEY and CDR2 is SVGAGI. Trimming took off 11 bases at V and 0 bases at J, with 15 bases between the two ends. The CDR3 runs to 14 residues. The CDR3 bases are TGTGCCTCCCCAGGGGACACTAGCACAGATACGCAGTATTTT. The encoded protein is CASPGDTSTDTQYF.

The sample holds a few counts of this clonotype. The chain recombines TRBV27 with TRBJ1-4, with D tentatively TRBD1 (5 bases). Deletions cut 0 bases from V and 4 bases from J, with 15 bases between. The CDR3 is made up of 17 amino acids. In germline, CDR1 is MNHEY, CDR2 SMNVEV (reference sequence). For the CDR3, the DNA is TGTGCCAGCAGTTTATCTCCAGGGCCTGCGGGTAATGAAAAACTGTTTTTT. It specifies CASSLSPGPAGNEKLFF.

Comments on this clonotype: An end of the junction does not agree with germline; a read error may underlie this. CDR3 in amino acids: CTSSIGGAYNEQFF. The CDR3 bases are TGTACCAGTAGTATCGGCGGGGCTTACAATGAGCAGTTCTTC. This chain links TRBV19 with TRBJ2-1, with D perhaps TRBD2 (6 bases). This CDR3 region has 14 residues. CDR1 and CDR2 from the germline V gene are LNHDA and SQIVND (reference sequence).

In this sample, this clonotype turned up a few times. This sequence joins TRBV28 and TRBJ2-7; 7 positions match TRBD1. Germline loops: CDR1 MDHEN, CDR2 SYDVKM. The junction had 5 bases not matched to a gene; V was cut back by 5 bases and J by 1 base. This CDR3 has 14 amino acids. The CDR3 is CASSVTGESYEQYV. As DNA, the CDR3 is TGTGCCAGCAGTGTTACAGGGGAATCCTACGAGCAGTACGTC.

V usage is TRBV27 and J usage is TRBJ1-1, with D possibly TRBD1 on 5 matching bases. Germline CDR1 and CDR2: MNHEY and SMNVEV (reference sequence). V lost 3 bases to trimming and J lost 7 bases, with 15 bases between them. There are 14 residues in the CDR3. The CDR3 coding sequence is TGTGCCAGCAGTTTGGGGGGGGATTTTAATGAAGCTTTCTTT. Its translation is CASSLGGDFNEAFF.

The rearrangement uses TRBV7-6 and TRBJ2-5; possibly TRBD2 for D (6 bases). Trimming removed 4 bases at V and 3 bases at J, with 15 bases between. This CDR3 has 15 amino acids. Germline CDR1 reads SGHVS; CDR2 reads FNYEAQ. CDR3 region: CASSSAGSGKETQYF. The CDR3 region has the DNA TGTGCCAGCAGCTCGGCAGGTAGCGGTAAAGAGACCCAGTACTTC.

This clonotype has more than one count but fewer than ten. V usage is TRBV27 and J usage is TRBJ1-6, with TRBD1 as a possible D gene (5 bases). The CDR3 sequence is 14 residues long. With 3 bases removed from V and 7 bases from J, the gap between germline ends came to 10 bases. Germline-derived CDR1 and CDR2 are MNHEY and SMNVEV (reference sequence). The CDR3 nucleotides read TGTGCCAGCAGTTTCGGGACTTTGAATTCACCCCTCCACTTT. Translating it yields CASSFGTLNSPLHF.

The chain recombines TRBV7-2 with TRBJ2-7, with 9 nucleotides matching TRBD1. The ends lost 5 bases at V and 11 bases at J; junction bases unmatched: 7. Germline CDR1 SGHTA, CDR2 FQGNSA. CDR3 length: 12 residues. CDR3 sequence (DNA): TGTGCCAGCAGCCCGGACAGGGGTTACGAGTACGTC. Translation gives CASSPDRGYEYV.

This rearrangement joins TRBV6-2 or TRBV6-3 to TRBJ2-4; tentative D call: TRBD2 (6 bases). The CDR3 loop spans 16 amino acids. V dropped 5 bases and J dropped 0 bases, with 14 bases sitting between them. CDR1 and CDR2 (germline): MNHEY, SVGEGT. Written as DNA, the CDR3 is TGTGCCAGCAGTACCGCTGGCGGGGTAGCCAAAAACATTCAGTACTTC. This sequence encodes CASSTAGGVAKNIQYF.

J is TRBJ2-2 and V is TRBV7-3; no firm D call. V shed 8 bases and J shed 1 base, with 17 bases lying between them. The germline CDR1 and CDR2 sequences are SGHTA and FQGTGA. This CDR3 is built from 16 residues. The CDR3: CASSLPPQENTGELFF. The CDR3 bases are TGTGCCAGCTCCCTCCCCCCCCAGGAGAACACCGGGGAGCTGTTTTTT.

The rearrangement joins TRBV12-3 or TRBV12-4 to TRBJ1-1; a possible D gene is TRBD1 (6 bases). Trimming left V 4 bases short and J 5 bases short, with 14 bases between. This CDR3 region has 14 residues. As DNA, the CDR3 is TGTGCCAGCAGTTCAAGGAGGGGGAGTACTGAAGCTTTCTTT. Encoded protein: CASSSRRGSTEAFF.

The chain carries TRBV6-6 and TRBJ1-2, with a tentative D call TRBD1 (6 bases). Trimming took off 5 bases at V and 0 bases at J, with 10 bases between the two ends. CDR3 size: 14 residues. The germline CDR1 and CDR2 sequences are MNHNY and SVGAGI (reference sequence). In nucleotides, the CDR3 is TGTGCCAGCAGTCGACAGGTGTCTAACTATGGCTACACCTTC. Its translation: CASSRQVSNYGYTF.